What follows are 20 T cell receptor beta chains derived from one specimen sequenced in a study of T cells in Graves' hyperthyroidism and ophthalmopathy. Using RNA transcripts as the source, TCR beta CDR3 regions were amplified. TCR CDR3 regions were first amplified by RT-PCR with HTBI primers. MiXCR, applied by TCRdb to the multiplex PCR reads, yields one record per CDR3 protein. The table lists around 610,000 distinct CDR3 sequences, roughly 14% of them singletons. Sequenced: blood. Every receptor here comes from a woman in her thirties or forties with Graves' ophthalmopathy.

This clonotype was found many times. The CDR3 DNA is TGCAGTGCTAGAGATTATAGAGTGGCTAGCGGGGGCCACGAGCAGTACTTC. This gives the protein CSARDYRVASGGHEQYF. The rearrangement uses TRBV20-1 and TRBJ2-7; 10 bases are shared with TRBD2. The J segment lost 5 bases and the V segment lost 0 bases, leaving 13 bases of the junction unmatched. Germline CDR1 reads DFQATT; CDR2 reads SNEGSKA (reference sequence). The CDR3 sequence is 17 residues long.

This rearrangement joins TRBV30 to TRBJ1-3; D call uncertain. The V end lost 3 bases, the J end lost 0 bases, and 12 bases lay between the germline ends. CDR3 length equals 15 residues. CDR1 is GTSNPN and CDR2 is SVGIG in the germline V gene (reference sequence). The CDR3 nucleotides are TGTGCCTGGAGCCGAATCTGGCCCTCTGGAAACACCATATATTTT. Amino acid sequence: CAWSRIWPSGNTIYF.

This chain joins TRBV6-5 and TRBJ1-2; D is uncertain. Trimming took off 0 bases at V and 1 base at J, with 9 bases between the two ends. There are 15 residues in the CDR3. Germline V lookup: CDR1 MNHEY, CDR2 SVGAGI. The CDR3 protein is CASSYSWGRNYGYTF. The CDR3 nucleotides read TGTGCCAGCAGTTACTCGTGGGGTCGTAACTATGGCTACACCTTC.

This clonotype was found a few times. V and J are TRBV15 and TRBJ2-2; TRBD2 agrees at 10 bases. The CDR3 sequence is 16 residues long. V lost 3 bases, J lost 0 bases, and 1 base stayed unmatched. In germline, CDR1 is LNHNV, CDR2 YYDKDF (reference sequence). Here the CDR3 reads CATSSGLAANTGELFF. The CDR3 DNA reads TGTGCCACCAGCAGTGGACTAGCGGCGAACACCGGGGAGCTGTTTTTT.

This clonotype was counted a few times. The genes are TRBV3-1 and TRBJ2-7; D uncertain. The CDR3 contains 15 residues. V shed 1 base and J shed 1 base, with 11 bases lying between them. Germline V gene data show CDR1 as LGHDT and CDR2 as YNNKEL (reference sequence). CDR3 DNA sequence: TGTGCCAGCAGCCAAGGCGTACAAGCGTCCTACGAGCAGTACTTC. Amino acids: CASSQGVQASYEQYF.

This clonotype was detected a few times. This chain connects TRBV19 to TRBJ2-2; D not certain. This CDR3 is 13 amino acids long. The germline V gene has CDR1 LNHDA and CDR2 SQIVND (reference sequence). Trimming removed 3 bases from V and 7 bases from J, with 9 bases in between. CDR3 DNA sequence: TGTGCCAGTAGTATTGGTTCGAACGGGGAGCTGTTTTTT. Translating it yields CASSIGSNGELFF.

This clonotype was detected many times. This chain connects TRBV6-1 to TRBJ2-5; 12 nucleotides line up with TRBD2. In germline, CDR1 is MNHNS, CDR2 SASEGT. Trimming at V came to 2 bases and at J to 4 bases, leaving 8 bases not matched to a gene. The CDR3 runs 17 residues. CDR3 in amino acids: CASSEHLTSGSVETQYF. CDR3 nucleotides: TGTGCCAGCAGTGAACACCTGACTAGCGGGAGTGTAGAGACCCAGTACTTC.

This clonotype was observed a handful of times. J is TRBJ1-5 and V is TRBV29-1; D remains unclear. V was cut by 4 bases and J by 7 bases, with 20 bases left in between. Looked up from germline, CDR1 is SQVTM and CDR2 is ANQGSEA. The CDR3 is 15 residues long. Written as DNA, the CDR3 is TGCAGCGTTGTTAATTATGGGGAGGAGGGACAGCCCCAGCATTTT. Its protein is CSVVNYGEEGQPQHF.

The chain employs TRBV6-1 and TRBJ2-7; D ambiguous. V shed 3 bases and J shed 3 bases, with 15 bases lying between them. CDR3 size: 15 residues. From germline, CDR1 is MNHNS and CDR2 SASEGT. CDR3 loop: CASSEPPLGIYEQYF. The CDR3 region has the DNA TGTGCCAGCAGTGAGCCTCCCTTGGGGATCTACGAGCAGTACTTC.

This clonotype was detected ten times or more. The CDR3: CASSPTHNYGYTF. DNA of the CDR3: TGTGCCAGCAGTCCTACACATAACTATGGCTACACCTTC. The chain uses TRBV6-5 and TRBJ1-2, with D unresolved. Germline values: CDR1 MNHEY, CDR2 SVGAGI. The CDR3 has 13 residues. V lost 5 bases and J lost 1, with 8 bases in between.

This clonotype was counted at least ten times. The gene calls are TRBV15 and TRBJ2-5, with D tentatively TRBD1 or TRBD2 (5 bases each). The CDR3 length is 15 residues. V lost 1 base, J lost 2 bases, and 11 bases lay in between. Germline V gene sequence: CDR1 LNHNV, CDR2 YYDKDF (reference sequence). As DNA, the CDR3 is TGTGCCACCAGCAGAGTAAGGGGACCGCAAGAGACCCAGTACTTC. Protein product: CATSRVRGPQETQYF.

The chain recombines TRBV28 with TRBJ2-5; no reliable D call. V lost 5 bases, J lost 5 bases, and 12 bases lay in between. In germline, CDR1 is MDHEN, CDR2 SYDVKM. CDR3 length equals 13 residues. The CDR3 sequence: CASSPHTSETQYF. Here the CDR3 DNA reads TGTGCCAGCAGTCCCCACACCTCGGAGACCCAGTACTTC.

This clonotype was counted at least ten times. The chain recombines TRBV28 with TRBJ2-2; D gene unclear. V dropped 10 bases and J dropped 9 bases, with 9 bases sitting between them. The germline V gene has CDR1 MDHEN and CDR2 SYDVKM. The CDR3 sequence is 10 residues long. CDR3 bases: TGTGCCACCCAAAGGAGGGAGCTGTTTTTT. It translates to CATQRRELFF.

This chain joins TRBV5-1 and TRBJ2-5; 7 nucleotides align to TRBD2. CDR1 and CDR2 from the germline V gene are SGHRS and YFSETQ. The V gene end was trimmed by 4 bases and the J gene end by 3 bases; junction bases not matched to a gene: 9. This CDR3 contains 15 residues. CDR3 DNA: TGCGCCAGCAGCGTTCAGGGAGGGGCCAAAGAGACCCAGTACTTC. This sequence encodes CASSVQGGAKETQYF.

This clonotype was counted at least ten times. This chain uses TRBV20-1 with TRBJ1-6; 9 nucleotides align to TRBD1. The CDR3 contains 17 residues. V was clipped by 1 base and J by 9 bases; unmatched bases: 13. Germline V gene data show CDR1 as DFQATT and CDR2 as SNEGSKA (reference sequence). The chain's CDR3 is CSARVPDRTGETSPLHF. CDR3 coding DNA: TGCAGTGCTAGAGTCCCTGACAGGACAGGGGAGACTTCACCCCTCCACTTT.

This clonotype has only a few counts. This chain connects TRBV27 to TRBJ1-6; D not certain. V shed 7 bases and J shed 0 bases, with 13 bases lying between them. Looked up from germline, CDR1 is MNHEY and CDR2 is SMNVEV (reference sequence). The CDR3 is made up of 16 amino acids. CDR3 protein: CASKPRGSSYNSPLHF. DNA of the CDR3: TGTGCCAGCAAGCCTCGGGGAAGCTCCTATAATTCACCCCTCCACTTT.

This clonotype was observed many times. The rearrangement uses TRBV11-2 and TRBJ1-1; D call uncertain. There are 13 residues in the CDR3. The germline CDR1 and CDR2 sequences are SGHAT and FQNNGV. The V gene lost 0 bases and the J gene lost 10 bases, with 12 bases spanning the gap. In DNA, the CDR3 is TGTGCCAGCAGCTTAGAGGGATCGGTTGGAGCTTTCTTT. Its translation: CASSLEGSVGAFF.

The table lists this clonotype with many counts. V is TRBV27 and J is TRBJ1-1; D is perhaps TRBD1 (5 bases). This CDR3 has 13 amino acids. V lost 4 bases, J lost 9 bases, and 15 bases lay in between. Per the germline V gene, CDR1 is MNHEY and CDR2 is SMNVEV (reference sequence). CDR3 nucleotide sequence: TGTGCCAGCAGTTCGACCACAGGAGTAAAAGCTTTCTTT. Translated, it gives CASSSTTGVKAFF.

The rearrangement joins TRBV27 to TRBJ2-7, with 9 bases lining up with TRBD2. This CDR3 comprises 15 residues. V dropped 4 bases and J dropped 3; count of bases not matched to a gene: 7. Germline-derived CDR1 and CDR2 are MNHEY and SMNVEV (reference sequence). The CDR3 here is CASSWSGRPNYEQYF. The CDR3 nucleotides read TGTGCCAGCAGTTGGAGCGGGAGGCCTAACTACGAGCAGTACTTC.

The chain links TRBV30 to TRBJ2-4; 9 bases line up with TRBD1. V shed 8 bases and J 7 bases; nucleotides not matched to a gene: 6. The CDR3 loop spans 12 amino acids. Germline CDR1 and CDR2: GTSNPN and SVGIG (reference sequence). The CDR3 bases are TGTGCCCTTACAGGGGGCGCGAACATTCAGTACTTC. Translation gives CALTGGANIQYF.